This is a list of T cell receptor beta chains from one sample in a study of beta chain features in type 1 diabetes. TCRdb's copy holds only in-frame clones and misses some; the assay was immunoSEQ multiplex PCR. The sample has 680,000 or so clones, about an eighth seen once. The source material was naive CD4+ T cells from blood. The source of these receptors is a man aged 18 to 29 with type 1 diabetes. The CDR3 runs from the conserved cysteine through the conserved F or W. Each record gives: J gene, D gene, clone size, CDR3 length, V gene, CDR3 DNA, CDR3 protein. A D gene is named only where the DNA matches it firmly. Clone size, where shown, is once, few, many, or a class for clones that have expanded.

TRBJ1-4,TRBD1,few,14,TRBV29-1,TGCAGCGTTGGCACAGGGGAACGGGATGAAAAACTGTTTTTT,CSVGTGERDEKLFF
TRBJ1-2,NA,NA,13,TRBV4-1,TGCGCCAGCAGCCAAGAAGTGGATAAGGGCTACACCTTC,CASSQEVDKGYTF
TRBJ1-2,NA,NA,14,TRBV28,TGTGCCACCATCCCGGGATCACCGGACTATGGCTACACCTTC,CATIPGSPDYGYTF
TRBJ2-5,NA,NA,16,TRBV28,TGTGCCAGCAGTTTGTATAGGGTCTCGTACCAAGAGACCCAGTACTTC,CASSLYRVSYQETQYF
TRBJ2-3,TRBD2,NA,18,TRBV4-1,TGCGCCAGCAGCCCGGGTCGTCAGCGGGGGGCTTTGACAGATACGCAGTATTTT,CASSPGRQRGALTDTQYF
TRBJ1-2,NA,few,13,TRBV7-3,TGTGCCAGCAGCTTAATGGACAGTCAGGGCTACACCTTC,CASSLMDSQGYTF
TRBJ1-2,NA,few,14,TRBV30,TGTGCCTGGAGTCCAAGTCAGGAGGGCTATGGCTACACCTTC,CAWSPSQEGYGYTF
TRBJ1-1,NA,NA,14,TRBV19,TGTGCCAGTAGCACTACAGGGATGAACACTGAAGCTTTCTTT,CASSTTGMNTEAFF
TRBJ2-7,NA,NA,16,TRBV4-1,TGCGCCAGCAGCCAAGATTCTGGAACCGGACCCTACGAGCAGTACTTC,CASSQDSGTGPYEQYF
TRBJ2-4,TRBD1,few,14,TRBV6-5,TGTGCCAGCAGTAACGCCCCGGGACAGGGAATTCAGTACTTC,CASSNAPGQGIQYF
TRBJ2-1,NA,few,18,TRBV15,TGTGCCACCAGCAGACCCCCAGACTGGGGCGGCTCAGTCAATGAGCAGTTCTTC,CATSRPPDWGGSVNEQFF
TRBJ2-7,NA,few,13,TRBV19,TGTGCCAGTAGTAGGACCCTAACCTACGAGCAGTACTTC,CASSRTLTYEQYF
TRBJ2-2,NA,few,16,TRBV19,TGTGCCAGTAGGGTGGACGGCGCGGGACTCACCGGGGAGCTGTTTTTT,CASRVDGAGLTGELFF
TRBJ2-7,NA,NA,11,TRBV30,TGTGCCTGGAACAGGGAGGACGAGCAGTACTTC,CAWNREDEQYF
TRBJ2-1,TRBD2,few,16,TRBV7-8,TGTGCCAGCAGCTTAGCCCGGACTAGCGCTTACAATGAGCAGTTCTTC,CASSLARTSAYNEQFF
TRBJ2-1,TRBD2,NA,14,TRBV30,TGTGCCTGGAGTGCGGGACTAGCGGGGCTTGAGCAGTTCTTC,CAWSAGLAGLEQFF
TRBJ1-4,NA,few,14,TRBV5-4,TGTGCCAGCAGCCAAGACAGGCATAATGAAAAACTGTTTTTT,CASSQDRHNEKLFF
TRBJ1-3,TRBD1,NA,15,TRBV15,TGTGCCACCGGCCGGGACAGCTCCTCTGGAAACACCATATATTTT,CATGRDSSSGNTIYF
TRBJ2-7,NA,NA,12,TRBV6-6,TGTGCCAGCAGGGATCCGGTCTACGAGCAGTACTTC,CASRDPVYEQYF
TRBJ1-5,NA,few,12,TRBV7-9,TGTGCCAGCAGCCCCATAAGTCAGCCCCAGCATTTT,CASSPISQPQHF
TRBJ2-1,TRBD1,NA,14,TRBV5-1,TGCGCCAGCCGATTACTGACAGGGGACAATGAGCAGTTCTTC,CASRLLTGDNEQFF
TRBJ1-1,NA,NA,13,TRBV27,TGTGCCAGCAGTTTCCGAGTGAACACTGAAGCTTTCTTT,CASSFRVNTEAFF
TRBJ1-4,TRBD1,few,16,TRBV9,TGTGCCAGCAGCCCCCAGGGGGGGCCAACTAATGAAAAACTGTTTTTT,CASSPQGGPTNEKLFF
TRBJ2-3,NA,NA,15,TRBV2,TGTGCCATCTCCGAAGTAGGCTTCTACACAGATACGCAGTATTTT,CAISEVGFYTDTQYF
TRBJ2-1,NA,few,13,TRBV5-6,TGTGCCAGCAGCCCCCCTCTTCTCAATGAGCAGTTCTTC,CASSPPLLNEQFF
TRBJ1-4,TRBD1,NA,17,TRBV7-9,TGTGCCAGCAGGCCTGCCGGGACAGGGGGCGAAGGTGAAAAACTGTTTTTT,CASRPAGTGGEGEKLFF
TRBJ2-7,TRBD1,NA,15,TRBV10-2,TGCGCCAGCAGTCCAGACAGGGGTTCCTCCTACGAGCAGTACTTC,CASSPDRGSSYEQYF
TRBJ1-2,NA,few,12,TRBV7-9,TGTGCCAGCAGCTGGACAGACTATGGCTACACCTTC,CASSWTDYGYTF
TRBJ2-7,NA,NA,14,TRBV25-1,TGTGCCAGCAGTGAACAGGCTGTATCCTACGAGCAGTACTTC,CASSEQAVSYEQYF
TRBJ1-2,NA,NA,13,TRBV29-1,TGCAGCGTTGGGGGGGCTTGGGATTATGGCTACACCTTC,CSVGGAWDYGYTF
TRBJ1-1,NA,NA,13,TRBV6-5,TGTGCCAGCAGTTCTAGGTCGAACACTGAAGCTTTCTTT,CASSSRSNTEAFF
TRBJ1-1,NA,NA,15,TRBV7-8,TGTGCCAGCAGCTTATCGGGGGAGATTGGCACTGAAGCTTTCTTT,CASSLSGEIGTEAFF
TRBJ1-2,NA,few,13,TRBV25-1,TGTGCCAGTTCGACTGCGACAGACTATGGCTACACCTTC,CASSTATDYGYTF
TRBJ2-6,TRBD2,NA,16,TRBV7-9,TGTGCCAGCAGCTTAGAGGCGGGGGCTGGGGCCAACGTCCTGACTTTC,CASSLEAGAGANVLTF
TRBJ1-6,NA,few,17,TRBV6-1,TGTGCCAGCAGTGAAGCAGTCACGAGCTCCTATAATTCACCCCTCCACTTT,CASSEAVTSSYNSPLHF
TRBJ2-1,NA,few,12,TRBV5-4,TGTGCCAGCAGCTTGGACTGGGGTGAGCAGTTCTTC,CASSLDWGEQFF
TRBJ2-1,TRBD1,few,13,TRBV5-4,TGTGCCAGCAGCCACGACAGGGGCAATGAGCAGTTCTTC,CASSHDRGNEQFF
TRBJ1-1,NA,few,15,TRBV2,TGTGCCAGCAGTTACCTGACGACTGAGAACACTGAAGCTTTCTTT,CASSYLTTENTEAFF
TRBJ1-2,TRBD1,NA,15,TRBV19,TGTGCCAGTAGTGTCGGACAGGGGCCCGCCTATGGCTACACCTTC,CASSVGQGPAYGYTF
TRBJ2-5,NA,few,17,TRBV29-1,TGCAGCGTTGAGGAAACTTCTAGGACCTTCTTCCAAGAGACCCAGTACTTC,CSVEETSRTFFQETQYF
TRBJ2-1,NA,NA,11,TRBV15,TGTGCCACCAGCATGCACAATGAGCAGTTCTTC,CATSMHNEQFF
TRBJ2-7,NA,few,12,TRBV29-1,TGCAGCGTCCAATCACTAGGACCCGAGCAGTACTTC,CSVQSLGPEQYF
TRBJ1-2,TRBD1,few,12,TRBV9,TGTGCCAGCAGCGTCGGACAGGATGGCTACACCTTC,CASSVGQDGYTF
TRBJ2-3,TRBD2,NA,18,TRBV4-1,TGCGCCAGCAGCCAGGCACGCTCGGCGCGGGGGGGCAAGGATACGCAGTATTTT,CASSQARSARGGKDTQYF
TRBJ2-7,TRBD1,few,15,TRBV6-1,TGTGCCAGCAGCCTAGAGGGGACAGTCTCCTACGAGCAGTACTTC,CASSLEGTVSYEQYF
TRBJ1-2,NA,NA,16,TRBV5-6,TGTGCCAGCAGCCTGGTGGACAGTCGGACTAACTATGGCTACACCTTC,CASSLVDSRTNYGYTF
TRBJ2-1,NA,few,14,TRBV19,TGTGCCAGTAGTAAGGAGGGATCCTACAATGAGCAGTTCTTC,CASSKEGSYNEQFF
TRBJ1-3,NA,few,15,TRBV5-4,TGTGCCAGCAGCCTAGACAGTTCAGGTGGAAACACCATATATTTT,CASSLDSSGGNTIYF
TRBJ1-2,NA,NA,15,TRBV30,TGTGCCTGGAGTATGGGGGCAGCGACAAACTATGGCTACACCTTC,CAWSMGAATNYGYTF
TRBJ1-1,NA,NA,11,TRBV7-9,TGTGCCAGCAGCGTGACCACTGAAGCTTTCTTT,CASSVTTEAFF
TRBJ2-5,NA,few,11,TRBV29-1,TGCAGCGTTGTAAAGGGGGAGACCCAGTACTTC,CSVVKGETQYF
TRBJ1-1,NA,few,13,TRBV5-4,TGTGCCAGCAGCCGGACGATGAACACTGAAGCTTTCTTT,CASSRTMNTEAFF
TRBJ2-5,NA,few,12,TRBV29-1,TGCAGCGTCATGGCGGGGGCAGAGACCCAGTACTTC,CSVMAGAETQYF
TRBJ2-5,NA,few,14,TRBV18,TGTGCCAGCTCACCCCGAGATACCGGCGAGACCCAGTACTTC,CASSPRDTGETQYF
TRBJ1-3,NA,few,16,TRBV7-9,TGTGCCAGCAGCGCCGGAGTGGGGTCAGGTGGAAACACCATATATTTT,CASSAGVGSGGNTIYF